This TCR beta chain appears in the sequencing data of a study of neoadjuvant anti-PD-1 for oral cavity cancer. Overall study context: Most patients had three to four biweekly doses of 3 mg/kg nivolumab before resection.

Blood cells were analyzed directly, without culture or expansion. CDR3 length: 19 amino acids. Deletions cut 5 bases from V and 0 bases from J, with 25 bases between. Germline lookup yields CDR1 MDHEN and CDR2 SYDVKM. Measured with immunoSEQ multiplex PCR; TCRdb has only the in-frame clones, and not every one. The repertoire consists of around 81,000 clones, with less than 85% occurring once and the leading ten covering around 3%. Sequencing was performed on PBMCs, taken before nivolumab (anti-PD-1) treatment. J is TRBJ1-1 and V is TRBV28; D uncertain. The source of this sequence is a person aged 35-79 years with oral cavity squamous cell carcinoma. The CDR3 sequence is CASSLDPTQPAPMNTEAFF. Written as DNA, the CDR3 is TGTGCCAGCAGTCTGGACCCTACTCAACCGGCCCCCATGAACACTGAAGCTTTCTTT.